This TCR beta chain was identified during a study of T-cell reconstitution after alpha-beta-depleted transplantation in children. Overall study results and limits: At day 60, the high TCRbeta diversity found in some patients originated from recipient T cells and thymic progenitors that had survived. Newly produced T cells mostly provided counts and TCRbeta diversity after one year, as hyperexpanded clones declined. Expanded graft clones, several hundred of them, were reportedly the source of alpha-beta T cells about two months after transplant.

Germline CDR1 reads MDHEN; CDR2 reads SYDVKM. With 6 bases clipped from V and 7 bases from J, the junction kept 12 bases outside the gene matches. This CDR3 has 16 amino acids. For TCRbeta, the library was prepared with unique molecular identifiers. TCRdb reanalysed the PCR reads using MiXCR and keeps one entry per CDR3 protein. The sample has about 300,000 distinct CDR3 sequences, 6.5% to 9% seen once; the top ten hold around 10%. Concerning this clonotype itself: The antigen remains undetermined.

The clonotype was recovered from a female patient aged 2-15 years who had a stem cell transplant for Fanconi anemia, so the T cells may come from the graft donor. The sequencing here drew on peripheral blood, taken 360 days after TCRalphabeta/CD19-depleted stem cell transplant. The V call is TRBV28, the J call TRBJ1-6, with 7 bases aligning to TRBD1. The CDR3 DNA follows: TGTGCCAGCAGCCCAAGACAGGGCCGTGGAAATTCACCCCTCCACTTT. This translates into CASSPRQGRGNSPLHF.